Below are 3 T cell receptor beta chains sequenced from a single sample in a study of regulatory T cells in long-lasting Graves disease. According to the study, TCR beta libraries were built with iRepertoire HTBI primers and CDR3-region Arm-PCR. TCRdb re-called the multiplex PCR reads through MiXCR, storing one row per CDR3 protein. The table records approximately 470,000 distinct CDR3 sequences, around 15% of them present only once. Time point meaning: newly diagnosed GD, antithyroid drugs for less than 3 months. Construction of the TCR library relied on RNA isolated from PBMCs. This same sample was also taken into another study, of T cells in Graves' hyperthyroidism and ophthalmopathy.

Source: peripheral blood mononuclear cells (PBMCs), taken at new diagnosis, from a patient treated with antithyroid drugs. These receptors were taken from a man between 35 and 55 years old with Graves disease.

The CDR3: CASSLTGTGTSGRDEQFF. The DNA of the CDR3 is TGTGCCAGCAGCTTAACGGGTACCGGGACTAGCGGAAGGGATGAGCAGTTCTTC. The chain couples TRBV7-9 to TRBJ2-1; TRBD2 matches at 11 bases. CDR1 is SEHNR, CDR2 FQNEAQ, per germline (reference sequence). The CDR3 contains 18 residues. The V gene end was trimmed by 2 bases and the J gene end by 8 bases; junction bases not matched to a gene: 14. The whole variable domain, remainder taken from reference TRBV7-9 and TRBJ2-1, is DTGVSQNPRHKITKRGQNVTFRCDPISEHNRLYWYRQTLGQGPEFLTYFQNEAQLEKSRLLSDRFSAERPKGSFSTLEIQRTEQGDSAMYLCASSLTGTGTSGRDEQFFGPGTRLTVL.

The CDR3 loop is CASSRTGVNYEQYF. CDR3 coding DNA: TGCGCCAGCAGCAGGACAGGGGTGAACTACGAGCAGTACTTC. J is TRBJ2-7 and V is TRBV5-1; 9 bases are a match to TRBD1. The junction had 5 bases not matched to a gene; V was cut back by 4 bases and J by 3 bases. Germline loops: CDR1 SGHRS, CDR2 YFSETQ. The CDR3 runs to 14 residues.

The V gene is TRBV6-1, the J gene TRBJ2-7, with 8 bases that match TRBD2. The junction had 11 bases not matched to a gene; V was cut back by 7 bases and J by 0 bases. In germline, CDR1 is MNHNS, CDR2 SASEGT. The CDR3 covers 16 residues. CDR3 sequence (DNA): TGTGCCAGCACTGTATCACTAGCGGATTACTCCTACGAGCAGTACTTC. Its protein product is CASTVSLADYSYEQYF.